Listed below are T cell receptor beta chains from one sample, sequenced in a study of identical twins. TCRdb reanalysed the 5' RACE reads using MiXCR and keeps one entry per CDR3 protein. This table holds approximately 890,000 distinct CDR3 sequences, about 12% found once. These data were likewise used in another study, on yellow fever vaccine responses in identical twins.

Sequencing was done on a sample of PBMCs. These receptors came from a woman between 18 and 29 years old in good health. Each CDR3 is given with its conserved first and last residue. Each record gives: D gene, clone size, V gene, J gene, CDR3 DNA, CDR3 protein. A D gene is named only where the DNA matches it firmly. Size is omitted from some rows. Given values are once, few, many or a class for expanded clones.

.	.	TRBV19	TRBJ2-4	TGTGCCAGTTTAGGGGCCGGGGTAGGCCGGGACATTCAGTACTTC	CASLGAGVGRDIQYF
.	.	TRBV4-1	TRBJ2-5	TGCGCCAGCAGCCACTATACGCAAGAGACCCAGTACTTC	CASSHYTQETQYF
TRBD2	few	TRBV4-1	TRBJ2-7	TGCGCCAGCAGCCAAGATAGACTAGCGGGCGACCTTTCCTACGAGCAGTACTTC	CASSQDRLAGDLSYEQYF
.	few	TRBV12-3/TRBV12-4	TRBJ1-4	TGTGCCAGCAGTTCCGGGACCGTCGTGTTTTTT	CASSSGTVVFF
.	.	TRBV9	TRBJ2-5	TGTGCCAGCAGCGTAGAAACAGTCCAAGAGACCCAGTACTTC	CASSVETVQETQYF
.	few	TRBV7-9	TRBJ1-6	TGTGCCAGCAGCCAGGACAGAGTCATCAATTCACCCCTCCACTTT	CASSQDRVINSPLHF
.	few	TRBV20-1	TRBJ2-1	TGCAGTGCTAGAGATCCTGATGGAATCAATGAGCAGTTCTTC	CSARDPDGINEQFF
TRBD1	once	TRBV20-1	TRBJ2-2	TGCAGTGCTAGAATAGTGGGACAGAAGAACACCGGGGAGCTGTTTTTT	CSARIVGQKNTGELFF
TRBD1	once	TRBV10-3	TRBJ2-2	TGTGCCATCAGGGATACAGGGGGCGCAAGAATCGGGGAGCTGTTTTTT	CAIRDTGGARIGELFF
.	.	TRBV25-1	TRBJ1-1	TGTGCCAGCACCAGGGACCCCTGGGACACTGAAGCTTTCTTT	CASTRDPWDTEAFF
.	few	TRBV3-1	TRBJ2-6	TGTGCCAGCAGCCCCCGGGTTTTCTCTGGGGCCAACGTCCTGACTTTC	CASSPRVFSGANVLTF
.	few	TRBV20-1	TRBJ2-2	TGCAGTGCTAGAGATCTTCCTGGGGGCGGGACCGGGGAGCTGTTTTTT	CSARDLPGGGTGELFF
.	.	TRBV10-1	TRBJ2-1	TGCGCCAGCAGTGAATCCCACGTTAATGAGCAGTTCTTC	CASSESHVNEQFF
TRBD2	.	TRBV7-3	TRBJ2-1	TGTGCCAGCAGCTTAAGGTCGGGACTAGCGGACAATGAGCAGTTCTTC	CASSLRSGLADNEQFF
TRBD2	few	TRBV12-3/TRBV12-4	TRBJ2-3	TGTGCCAGCTGCAACAACCCGGGACTAGCGGGGGTGGGGGATACGCAGTATTTT	CASCNNPGLAGVGDTQYF
.	.	TRBV3-1	TRBJ2-2	TGTGCCAGCAGCCAAACTGCAGCGAACACCGGGGAGCTGTTTTTT	CASSQTAANTGELFF
TRBD2	.	TRBV6-5	TRBJ2-1	TGTGCCAGCAGTTACTGGTCTAGCGGGGGGCCCTACAATGAGCAGTTCTTC	CASSYWSSGGPYNEQFF
.	.	TRBV7-9	TRBJ2-1	TGTGCCAGCAGCTTAGGGCTGGGCCCCAATGAGCAGTTCTTC	CASSLGLGPNEQFF
.	.	TRBV4-2	TRBJ1-5	TGTGCCAGCAGCCAAGATGGGAGCTCCTTCGAACCCCAGCATTTT	CASSQDGSSFEPQHF
.	few	TRBV20-1	TRBJ1-4	TGCAGTGCTAGTCTCGTTCCGGGGCTAAAACTGTTTTTT	CSASLVPGLKLFF